A single sample gave rise to the 29 T cell receptor beta chains below, sequenced in a study of shared clonotypes between healthy human individuals. Clones were sequenced by immunoSEQ multiplex PCR, and TCRdb holds only the in-frame ones, with some missing. Of a few million clones listed, just over 90% are singletons. The sample was naive CD4+ T cells from PBMCs. Indicated subset: CD45RA+ positively selected. These receptors were taken from a man aged 18 to 29 in good health. Some clones in this sample may be carry-over from other donors' samples.

V is TRBV4-3 and J is TRBJ1-2; D call uncertain. V lost 0 bases to trimming and J lost 3 bases, with 8 bases between them. CDR1 LGHNA and CDR2 YSLEER come from the germline V gene. This CDR3 has 14 amino acids. The CDR3 region has the DNA TGCGCCAGCAGCCAAGAGGGAAATCACTATGGCTACACCTTC. Translation: CASSQEGNHYGYTF.

The chain combines TRBV7-7 with TRBJ2-1, with D unclear. Trimming took 3 bases from V and 5 from J, leaving 14 bases between them. The CDR3 runs to 15 residues. Per germline, CDR1 SSHAT and CDR2 FNYEAQ (reference sequence). CDR3 DNA: TGTGCCAGCAGCTTCGAGCCTCCTCCGGACAATGAGCAGTTCTTC. Encoded protein: CASSFEPPPDNEQFF.

The V gene is TRBV27, the J gene TRBJ2-7, with TRBD1 matching 7 bases. Germline V gives CDR1 MNHEY, CDR2 SMNVEV (reference sequence). V shed 3 bases, J shed 5 bases, and the junction held 7 bases outside the gene matches. The CDR3 totals 14 residues. The chain's CDR3 is CASSLIDRVDEQYF. The DNA for the CDR3 is TGTGCCAGCAGTTTGATCGACAGGGTCGACGAGCAGTACTTC.

V usage is TRBV5-6 and J usage is TRBJ2-7, with D perhaps matching TRBD2 (6 bases). Trimming pared 3 bases from V and 3 bases from J, leaving 10 bases between. CDR1 and CDR2 (germline): SGHDT, YYEEEE. This CDR3 has 13 amino acids. The CDR3 coding sequence is TGTGCCAGCAGCTCTCGAGCGGGCTACGAGCAGTACTTC. Encoded protein: CASSSRAGYEQYF. Based on the CDR3 plus reference TRBV5-6 and TRBJ2-7, the full variable domain is DAGVTQSPTHLIKTRGQQVTLRCSPKSGHDTVSWYQQALGQGPQFIFQYYEEEERQRGNFPDRFSGHQFPNYSSELNVNALLLGDSALYLCASSSRAGYEQYFGPGTRLTVT.

This clone was counted a few times. V gene TRBV15 combines with J gene TRBJ1-5; the match to TRBD1 covers 9 bases. CDR3 length equals 14 residues. V trimming: 5 bases; J trimming: 5 bases; junction bases outside the gene matches: 4. Germline values: CDR1 LNHNV, CDR2 YYDKDF (reference sequence). CDR3 protein: CATSGGTGYQPQHF. CDR3 DNA sequence: TGTGCCACCAGCGGTGGGACAGGGTATCAGCCCCAGCATTTT.

The chain recombines TRBV7-6 with TRBJ2-7; the match to TRBD2 covers 12 bases. Germline CDR1 is SGHVS and CDR2 is FNYEAQ. There are 19 residues in the CDR3. Losses at the gene ends were 1 base for V and 0 bases for J; bases not matched to a gene: 10. CDR3 residues: CASSLVTGLAGPRSYEQYF. The CDR3 nucleotides are TGTGCCAGCAGCTTAGTAACTGGACTAGCGGGACCCCGCTCCTACGAGCAGTACTTC. The entire variable domain, with the rest obtained from reference TRBV7-6 and TRBJ2-7, is as follows: GAGVSQSPRYKVTKRGQDVALRCDPISGHVSLYWYRQALGQGPEFLTYFNYEAQQDKSGLPNDRFSAERPEGSISTLTIQRTEQRDSAMYRCASSLVTGLAGPRSYEQYFGPGTRLTVT.

J is TRBJ1-2 and V is TRBV28; D is undetermined. Trimming shortened V by 10 bases and J by 4 bases, and 19 bases separated the two germline ends. Germline values: CDR1 MDHEN, CDR2 SYDVKM. The CDR3 covers 14 residues. The CDR3: CAIRRDAPAYGYTF. DNA for the CDR3: TGTGCCATCCGCCGGGATGCCCCCGCCTATGGCTACACCTTC.

The chain uses TRBV5-1 and TRBJ1-2; D is perhaps TRBD1 (5 bases). The CDR3 spans 15 residues. Looked up from germline, CDR1 is SGHRS and CDR2 is YFSETQ. V gave up 0 bases and J gave up 4 bases, with 13 bases separating them. The CDR3 loop is CASSLVVGEAYGYTF. The CDR3 DNA reads as TGCGCCAGCAGCTTGGTGGTGGGGGAAGCCTATGGCTACACCTTC.

This clone was found a few times. The chain couples TRBV7-9 to TRBJ1-1; 7 bases are shared with TRBD1. CDR1 and CDR2 (germline): SEHNR, FQNEAQ (reference sequence). Trimming cost V 5 bases and J 10 bases; bases outside gene matches: 4. The CDR3 runs to 11 residues. Here the CDR3 reads CASSLGQAAFF. The DNA for the CDR3 is TGTGCCAGCAGCCTTGGACAGGCAGCTTTCTTT.

V usage is TRBV19 and J usage is TRBJ2-2; no clear D. CDR3 length: 15 residues. Trimming removed 6 bases at V and 4 bases at J, with 15 bases between. Germline values: CDR1 LNHDA, CDR2 SQIVND (reference sequence). This CDR3 is CASSPTPSPTGELFF. CDR3 DNA: TGTGCCAGTAGCCCCACCCCTAGTCCCACCGGGGAGCTGTTTTTT.

About this clone: The sample carries other DNA sequences with the same CDR3. The rearrangement uses TRBV5-1 and TRBJ1-4, with a weak D call TRBD1 (6 bases). Germline V gene lookup returns CDR1 SGHRS and CDR2 YFSETQ. V was pared by 0 bases and J by 7 bases, with 13 bases between. The CDR3 extends over 15 amino acids. The CDR3 loop reads CASSLGQGLSEKLFF. Written as DNA, the CDR3 is TGCGCCAGCAGCTTGGGCCAGGGGTTGAGTGAAAAACTGTTTTTT.

The chain employs TRBV11-2 and TRBJ2-7; possible D gene TRBD2, 6 bases. In germline, CDR1 is SGHAT, CDR2 FQNNGV. V was trimmed by 4 bases and J by 3 bases, leaving 13 bases between them. The CDR3 runs to 14 residues. Here the CDR3 reads CASSSRDSHYEQYF. In DNA, the CDR3 is TGTGCCAGCAGCTCCCGGGACTCTCACTACGAGCAGTACTTC.

V usage is TRBV6-5 and J usage is TRBJ1-2, with D unclear. The V and J ends lost 8 bases and 3 bases respectively, with 13 bases between them. This CDR3 is built from 13 residues. Germline CDR1 and CDR2: MNHEY and SVGAGI. CDR3 bases: TGTGCCAGCCTCAGGTTGAGTCACTATGGCTACACCTTC. Translating it yields CASLRLSHYGYTF.

The chain joins TRBV7-6 to TRBJ2-3; 14 nucleotides align to TRBD2. This CDR3 comprises 17 residues. V lost 2 bases and J lost 10; bases outside the gene matches: 11. In germline, CDR1 is SGHVS, CDR2 FNYEAQ. CDR3 bases: TGTGCCAGCAGCTTATATGGGACTAGCGGGAGCTGGGGGGCGCAGTATTTT. Translation gives CASSLYGTSGSWGAQYF.

The J gene is TRBJ1-5, the V gene TRBV11-2, with 7 bases lining up with TRBD1. The CDR3 has 15 residues. J was trimmed by 4 bases and V by 7 bases; bases with no gene match: 10. CDR1 SGHAT and CDR2 FQNNGV come from the germline V gene. The CDR3 reads CASTLGAGGNQPQHF. The CDR3 DNA reads as TGTGCCAGCACTTTGGGGGCAGGGGGAAATCAGCCCCAGCATTTT.

This clone was counted between two and nine times. The chain carries TRBV14 and TRBJ1-2, with TRBD1 matching over 7 bases. The length of the CDR3 is 15 residues. The V segment lost 0 bases and the J segment 7 bases; nucleotides outside the gene matches: 8. Germline assignment: CDR1 SGHDN and CDR2 FVKESK. The CDR3 DNA sequence: TGTGCCAGCAGCCAAGATTGGGGACAGATGACTGGCTACACCTTC. It is translated as CASSQDWGQMTGYTF. The variable domain in full, completed from reference TRBV14 and TRBJ1-2, reads EAGVTQFPSHSVIEKGQTVTLRCDPISGHDNLYWYRRVMGKEIKFLLHFVKESKQDESGMPNNRFLAERTGGTYSTLKVQPAELEDSGVYFCASSQDWGQMTGYTFGSGTRLTVV.

The V and J genes are TRBV27 and TRBJ2-4; TRBD1 aligns across 9 bases. With V trimmed by 2 bases and J by 8 bases, 4 bases remained unmatched. This CDR3 region has 14 residues. Germline V gene sequence: CDR1 MNHEY, CDR2 SMNVEV (reference sequence). The CDR3 region has the DNA TGTGCCAGCAGTTTAATCGACAGGGGGTACATTCAGTACTTC. Protein: CASSLIDRGYIQYF.

V and J are TRBV4-1 and TRBJ2-7; 8 bases are a match to TRBD2. After removal of 0 bases from V and 4 bases from J, the junction contained 8 bases not matched to a gene. The CDR3 is made up of 16 amino acids. Germline V gene data show CDR1 as MGHRA and CDR2 as YSYEKL. The CDR3 nucleotides read TGCGCCAGCAGCCAAGATCGGATAGCGGGACCGTACGAGCAGTACTTC. This translates into CASSQDRIAGPYEQYF.

This clone has only a few counts. The genes are TRBV7-9 and TRBJ2-7; 7 bases are a match to TRBD1. J was trimmed by 7 bases and V by 2 bases; bases with no gene match: 11. The V gene's germline CDR1 is SEHNR and CDR2 FQNEAQ (reference sequence). CDR3 length: 15 residues. The CDR3 nucleotides are TGTGCCAGCAGCTTACCTACAGGGGTGGGCGAGGAGCAGTACTTC. This codes for CASSLPTGVGEEQYF.

The genes are TRBV29-1 and TRBJ2-2; D might be TRBD1 (6 bases). The CDR3 sequence is 13 residues long. In germline, CDR1 is SQVTM, CDR2 ANQGSEA. The V end was cut by 4 bases, the J end by 5 bases, with 11 bases between. The CDR3 is CSVVRGGTGELFF. In DNA form, the CDR3 reads TGCAGCGTTGTAAGAGGGGGAACCGGGGAGCTGTTTTTT.

V is TRBV21-1 and J is TRBJ2-7; the D call of TRBD2 is as the table states it, not checked on the DNA. TRBV21-1 is labeled a pseudogene. The CDR3 is 9 amino acids. The CDR3 region has the DNA TGTGCCAGCAGCTATAAGCAGTACTTC. As protein: CASSYKQYF.

The J gene is TRBJ2-1, the V gene TRBV4-1; 7 nucleotides match TRBD2. V lost 0 bases to trimming and J lost 7 bases; unmatched junction nucleotides: 9. In germline, CDR1 is MGHRA, CDR2 YSYEKL. The CDR3 has 16 amino acids. The CDR3 spells CASSQDGLAEGNEQFF. The DNA for the CDR3 is TGCGCCAGCAGCCAAGACGGTCTAGCGGAGGGGAATGAGCAGTTCTTC.

This chain links TRBV11-2 with TRBJ1-1, with no clear D. This CDR3 contains 14 residues. With 0 bases removed from V and 6 bases from J, the gap between germline ends came to 11 bases. Germline CDR1 reads SGHAT; CDR2 reads FQNNGV. The CDR3 region has the DNA TGTGCCAGCAGCTTAGATAGTAGGCGGTCTGAAGCTTTCTTT. It is translated as CASSLDSRRSEAFF.

The chain is built from TRBV28 and TRBJ1-2; possible D gene TRBD1, 5 bases. V was trimmed by 6 bases and J by 3 bases, leaving 8 bases between them. CDR1 is MDHEN and CDR2 is SYDVKM in the germline V gene. This CDR3 contains 12 residues. The CDR3 bases are TGTGCCAGCAGCAGGGTAGACTATGGCTACACCTTC. Translation gives CASSRVDYGYTF.

The rearrangement uses TRBV6-1 and TRBJ1-3, with D maybe TRBD1 (6 bases). The V gene lost 4 bases and the J gene lost 0 bases, with 10 bases spanning the gap. CDR3 length: 15 residues. The germline gives CDR1 MNHNS, CDR2 SASEGT. The CDR3 loop reads CASSGDRNSGNTIYF. CDR3 bases: TGTGCCAGCAGTGGAGACAGGAACTCTGGAAACACCATATATTTT.

The rearrangement joins TRBV7-2 to TRBJ2-7, with D maybe TRBD2 (7 bases). CDR3 size: 14 residues. Trimming took off 5 bases at V and 5 bases at J, with 16 bases between the two ends. CDR1 and CDR2 (germline): SGHTA, FQGNSA. As DNA, the CDR3 is TGTGCCAGCAGCACCGCCTGGGGGGGCCACGAGCAGTACTTC. Translating it yields CASSTAWGGHEQYF.

The rearrangement uses TRBV6-6 and TRBJ2-7; TRBD2 agrees at 7 bases. The trim removed 6 bases at V and 0 bases at J, leaving 2 bases unmatched. This CDR3 has 13 residues. CDR1 and CDR2 from the germline V gene are MNHNY and SVGAGI (reference sequence). CDR3 bases: TGTGCCAGCAGGGGGAGGGTCTCCTACGAGCAGTACTTC. Its protein is CASRGRVSYEQYF.

This sequence joins TRBV7-2 and TRBJ2-3; perhaps TRBD1 as D (6 bases). From germline, CDR1 is SGHTA and CDR2 FQGNSA. The CDR3 is made up of 17 amino acids. The V end lost 0 bases, the J end lost 1 base, and 14 bases lay between the germline ends. The CDR3 nucleotides read TGTGCCAGCAGCTTAGCGGGACACCCTCTTCGCACAGATACGCAGTATTTT. This encodes CASSLAGHPLRTDTQYF.

This sequence joins TRBV21-1 and TRBJ2-1; whether TRBD2, the table's D call, matches the DNA was not checked. TRBV21-1 is described as a pseudogene. CDR3 length: 15 residues. This chain's CDR3 is CASSKGGGPLGEQFF. The CDR3 DNA reads TGTGCCAGCAGCAAAGGCGGAGGGCCCCTAGGTGAGCAGTTCTTC.